This T cell receptor beta chain is drawn from a study of cytomegalovirus exposure and HLA in healthy donors. 60 Vbeta and 13 Jbeta primers were used in PCR. Assay used: immunoSEQ multiplex PCR; TCRdb lists only in-frame clones, some missing. In the table there are 150,000 to 200,000 clones, 80% of which are singletons. Note on this clone: Additional DNA sequences in this sample encode the identical CDR3.

Trimming removed 0 bases from V and 3 bases from J, with 10 bases in between. CDR3 size: 14 residues. CDR1 and CDR2 (germline): SGHNT, YYREEE (reference sequence). Sequenced: PBMCs. The rearrangement uses TRBV5-4 and TRBJ2-7, with a tentative D call TRBD2 (6 bases). The sequence was obtained from a woman in her forties or fifties in good health and CMV-seropositive. CDR3 DNA sequence: TGTGCCAGCAGCTTGGGGCAGGGAGGCTACGAGCAGTACTTC. The encoded protein is CASSLGQGGYEQYF.